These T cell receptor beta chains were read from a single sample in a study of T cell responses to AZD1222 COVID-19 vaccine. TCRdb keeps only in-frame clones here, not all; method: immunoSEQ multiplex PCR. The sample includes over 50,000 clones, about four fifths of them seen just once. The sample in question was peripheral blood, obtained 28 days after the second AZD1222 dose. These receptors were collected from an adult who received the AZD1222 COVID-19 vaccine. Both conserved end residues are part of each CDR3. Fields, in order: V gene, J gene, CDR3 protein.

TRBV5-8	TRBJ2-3	CASSQGGGTGTDTQYF
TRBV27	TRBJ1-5	CASSSQGRPWNQPQHF
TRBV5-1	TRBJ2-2	CASSLELAGDGELFF
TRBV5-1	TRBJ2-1	CASSLEGGPYNEQFF
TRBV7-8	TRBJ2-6	CASSFRSSGANVLTF
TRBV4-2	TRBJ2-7	CASSQDWILSAEQYF
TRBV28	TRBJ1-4	CASSLNIGLGGKLFF
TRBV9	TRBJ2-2	CASSVAGTFRTGELFF
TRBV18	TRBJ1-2	CASSPDSGQRNYGYTF
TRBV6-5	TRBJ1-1	CASRNRVTEAFF
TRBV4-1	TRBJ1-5	CASSSPGARSQPQHF
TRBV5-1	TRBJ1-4	CASSGGSINEKLFF
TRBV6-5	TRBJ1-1	CASSYTRGSTEAFF
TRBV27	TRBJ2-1	CASSPFGGPGNEQFF
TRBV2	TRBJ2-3	CASRILYSTDTQYF
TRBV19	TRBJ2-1	CASSRTSGRYNEQFF
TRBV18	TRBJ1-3	CASSPGTGVSGNTIYF
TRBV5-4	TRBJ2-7	CASSLGTGPSSYEQYF